The clone carrying this T cell receptor (beta chain) was counted between two and nine times. The antigen is unknown. Pooling was applied to second doses at about 4 or about 12 weeks. This sample is drawn from a study of T cell responses to AZD1222 COVID-19 vaccine. Germline lookup yields CDR1 MNHEY and CDR2 SMNVEV (reference sequence). The CDR3 totals 15 residues. V was pared by 0 bases and J by 2 bases, with 11 bases between. TCRdb's table, derived via immunoSEQ multiplex PCR, lists solely in-frame clones and lacks some. The sample records about 150,000 clones, roughly 93% being singletons. Overall study results and limits: There were repertoire samples only from the period after the peak T cell response.

This sequence was found in an adult who received the AZD1222 COVID-19 vaccine. Sequencing was performed on peripheral blood, taken 28 days after the second AZD1222 dose. The chain combines TRBV27 with TRBJ2-7; perhaps TRBD2 as D (5 bases). CDR3 protein: CASSLSSGNAYEQYF. The CDR3 DNA is TGTGCCAGCAGTTTATCGAGCGGAAACGCCTACGAGCAGTACTTC.